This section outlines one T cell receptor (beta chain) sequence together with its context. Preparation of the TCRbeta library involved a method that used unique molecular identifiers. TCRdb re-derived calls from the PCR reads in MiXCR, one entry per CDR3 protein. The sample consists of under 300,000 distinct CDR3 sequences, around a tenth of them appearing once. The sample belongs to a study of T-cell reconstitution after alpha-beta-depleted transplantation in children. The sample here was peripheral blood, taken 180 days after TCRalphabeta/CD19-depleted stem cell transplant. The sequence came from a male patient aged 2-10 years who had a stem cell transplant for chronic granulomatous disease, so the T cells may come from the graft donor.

CDR3 loop: CASSLGTDSNQPQHF. The CDR3 DNA reads as TGTGCCAGCTCACTTGGGACAGATAGCAATCAGCCCCAGCATTTT. The chain couples TRBV18 to TRBJ1-5; 7 nucleotides match TRBD1. Germline V gene lookup returns CDR1 KGHSH and CDR2 LQKENI. CDR3 size: 15 residues. V gave up 4 bases and J gave up 0 bases; unmatched junction bases: 3.